Listed below are T cell receptor beta chains from one sample, sequenced in a study of T cells expressing NK-cell markers. TCRdb reprocessed the 5' RACE reads; each CDR3 protein has one entry and no DNA is given. Listed are about 460,000 distinct CDR3 sequences; almost 1.5% falls within the top ten. What was sequenced was blood T cells: a sorted CD56 or NKG2C T cell subset, CD4+ or CD8+ T cells, or bulk PBMC T cells (not recorded which). The receptors were gathered from a woman in her 50s in good health. CDR3s include the opening cysteine and the closing phenylalanine or tryptophan.

j_gene: TRBJ2-3
v_gene: TRBV18
CDR3aa: CASSRPDRRTDTQYF

j_gene: TRBJ2-2
v_gene: TRBV12-3/TRBV12-4
CDR3aa: CAGQGARDTGELFF

j_gene: TRBJ2-1
v_gene: TRBV4-2
CDR3aa: CASSQGGTGGNEQFF

j_gene: TRBJ2-1
v_gene: TRBV5-1
CDR3aa: CASSLLQGRGNSDEQFF

j_gene: TRBJ2-7
v_gene: TRBV12-3/TRBV12-4
CDR3aa: CASSPLLTGDYEQYF

j_gene: TRBJ2-5
v_gene: TRBV20-1
CDR3aa: CSAGTSGRSLTETQYF

j_gene: TRBJ2-3
v_gene: TRBV6-5
CDR3aa: CASRDSNTDTQYF

j_gene: TRBJ1-2
v_gene: TRBV9
CDR3aa: CASSETRQGQANYGYTF

j_gene: TRBJ1-2
v_gene: TRBV27
CDR3aa: CASSPRQGGSGYTF

j_gene: TRBJ2-1
v_gene: TRBV11-2
CDR3aa: CASSRRRIAGSSYNEQFF

j_gene: TRBJ2-1
v_gene: TRBV29-1
CDR3aa: CSVDGQGLNEQFF

j_gene: TRBJ2-2
v_gene: TRBV5-1
CDR3aa: CASSIGPNTGELFF

j_gene: TRBJ1-1
v_gene: TRBV5-1
CDR3aa: CASSRNRWNTEAFF

j_gene: TRBJ2-7
v_gene: TRBV19
CDR3aa: CASSIFGQGRNEQYF

j_gene: TRBJ2-3
v_gene: TRBV29-1
CDR3aa: CSAALGLAGTDTQYF

j_gene: TRBJ2-1
v_gene: TRBV29-1
CDR3aa: CSVARDPTQFF

j_gene: TRBJ2-3
v_gene: TRBV7-2
CDR3aa: CASKDFSGRSDTQYF

j_gene: TRBJ1-2
v_gene: TRBV28
CDR3aa: CASSSRPEHTF

j_gene: TRBJ2-5
v_gene: TRBV3-1
CDR3aa: CASSSSLAGFRETQYF

j_gene: TRBJ2-1
v_gene: TRBV15
CDR3aa: CATRTGTLSYNEQFF

j_gene: TRBJ2-1
v_gene: TRBV20-1
CDR3aa: CSARVELARNGQFF

j_gene: TRBJ2-5
v_gene: TRBV20-1
CDR3aa: CSARDRHTETQYF

j_gene: TRBJ1-1
v_gene: TRBV27
CDR3aa: CASKKTGAMNTEAFF

j_gene: TRBJ2-3
v_gene: TRBV5-6
CDR3aa: CASSFGGEDTQYF

j_gene: TRBJ2-3
v_gene: TRBV5-5
CDR3aa: CASSLNNRVLRTDTQYF

j_gene: TRBJ2-3
v_gene: TRBV20-1
CDR3aa: CSAHPGTSTTNTQYF

j_gene: TRBJ2-5
v_gene: TRBV29-1
CDR3aa: CSGKPGPQETQYF

j_gene: TRBJ2-7
v_gene: TRBV15
CDR3aa: CATSRTSFSYEQYF

j_gene: TRBJ2-1
v_gene: TRBV28
CDR3aa: CASASDPYNEQFF

j_gene: TRBJ1-1
v_gene: TRBV20-1
CDR3aa: CSARVVGQAFF

j_gene: TRBJ2-5
v_gene: TRBV19
CDR3aa: CASSTQTVQETQYF

j_gene: TRBJ2-1
v_gene: TRBV9
CDR3aa: CASSVGWDPLNNEQFF

j_gene: TRBJ2-3
v_gene: TRBV6-2/TRBV6-3
CDR3aa: CASIRDFTDTQYF

j_gene: TRBJ1-5
v_gene: TRBV3-1
CDR3aa: CASSQDPGQGIRPQHF

j_gene: TRBJ2-1
v_gene: TRBV29-1
CDR3aa: CSVEDAPIGGRANEQFF

j_gene: TRBJ2-1
v_gene: TRBV12-3/TRBV12-4
CDR3aa: CASSWGTSSYNEQFF

j_gene: TRBJ1-3
v_gene: TRBV10-3
CDR3aa: CAISEFSGQLNTIYF

j_gene: TRBJ2-7
v_gene: TRBV12-3/TRBV12-4
CDR3aa: CASSSPEQYEQYF

j_gene: TRBJ2-3
v_gene: TRBV12-3/TRBV12-4
CDR3aa: CASRRDSKWGDTQYF

j_gene: TRBJ1-2
v_gene: TRBV3-1
CDR3aa: CASSHGGNYGYTF

j_gene: TRBJ2-1
v_gene: TRBV9
CDR3aa: CASSVGVQSSYNEQFF

j_gene: TRBJ1-1
v_gene: TRBV30
CDR3aa: CAWSDPNTGHAEAFF

j_gene: TRBJ2-2
v_gene: TRBV3-1
CDR3aa: CASGEQGNTGELFF

j_gene: TRBJ2-5
v_gene: TRBV5-1
CDR3aa: CASSPRRQETQYF

j_gene: TRBJ2-1
v_gene: TRBV20-1
CDR3aa: CSARAAVTYNEQFF

j_gene: TRBJ1-2
v_gene: TRBV4-1
CDR3aa: CASSQTPGVDYGYTF

j_gene: TRBJ1-6
v_gene: TRBV5-1
CDR3aa: CASSTLTDSPLHF

j_gene: TRBJ2-7
v_gene: TRBV5-1
CDR3aa: CASSLEVSSGLYEQYF

j_gene: TRBJ1-4
v_gene: TRBV6-5
CDR3aa: CASKALRGKLFF

j_gene: TRBJ2-1
v_gene: TRBV18
CDR3aa: CASSRSSGLNLSYNEQFF

j_gene: TRBJ2-5
v_gene: TRBV7-9
CDR3aa: CASRGAGGETQYF